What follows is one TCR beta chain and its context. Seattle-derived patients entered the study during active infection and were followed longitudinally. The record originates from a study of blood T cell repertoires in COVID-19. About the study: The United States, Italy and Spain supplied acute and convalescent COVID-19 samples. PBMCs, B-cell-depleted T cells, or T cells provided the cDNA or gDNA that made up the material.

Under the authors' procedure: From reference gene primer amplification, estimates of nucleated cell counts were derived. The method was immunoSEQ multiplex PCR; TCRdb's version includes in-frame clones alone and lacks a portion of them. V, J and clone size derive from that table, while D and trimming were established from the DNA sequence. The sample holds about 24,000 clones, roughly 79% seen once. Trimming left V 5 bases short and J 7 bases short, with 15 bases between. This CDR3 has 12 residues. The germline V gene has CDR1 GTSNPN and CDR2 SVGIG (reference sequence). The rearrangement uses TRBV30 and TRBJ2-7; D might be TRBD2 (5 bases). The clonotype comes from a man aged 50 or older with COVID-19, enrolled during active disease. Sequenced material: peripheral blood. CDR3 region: CAWGRGSVEQYF. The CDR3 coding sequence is TGTGCCTGGGGCCGGGGATCTGTAGAGCAGTACTTC.